The T cell receptor (beta chain) under discussion was sequenced for a study of cytomegalovirus exposure and HLA in healthy donors. Whole-study context: The approximately 120 validation repertoires were produced on the same platform as the roughly 720 repertoires of the first cohort. This was reported in a later analysis. Study-wide results and limits: Researchers catalogued about 160 TCR beta chains as cytomegalovirus-associated.

Some clones are missing from TCRdb's copy, which holds only in-frame ones; the method was immunoSEQ multiplex PCR. The repertoire holds 110,000 to 150,000 clones, with about 95% as singletons. As to this clone: Antigen unknown.

Trimming stripped 1 base from V and 4 bases from J, with 5 bases between. Germline V gives CDR1 LNHNV, CDR2 YYDKDF (reference sequence). The CDR3 is 13 residues long. The sample comprised PBMCs. The chain links TRBV15 to TRBJ2-1; D gene ambiguous. This clonotype was obtained from a man aged 18 to 29 in good health and CMV-seropositive. CDR3 region: CATSRAGYNEQFF. CDR3 DNA: TGTGCCACCAGCAGAGCCGGGTACAATGAGCAGTTCTTC. The full variable domain, with the rest looked up from reference TRBV15 and TRBJ2-1, is DAMVIQNPRYQVTQFGKPVTLSCSQTLNHNVMYWYQQKSSQAPKLLFHYYDKDFNNEADTPDNFQSRRPNTSFCFLDIRSPGLGDTAMYLCATSRAGYNEQFFGPGTRLTVL.